Below are 20 T cell receptor beta chains sequenced from a single sample in a study of cytomegalovirus exposure and HLA in healthy donors. This PCR relied on a set of 60 Vbeta primers and 13 Jbeta primers. Clones were sequenced by immunoSEQ multiplex PCR, and TCRdb holds only the in-frame ones, with some missing. This table holds roughly 100,000 clones, about 83% found once. The sample was PBMCs. All receptors come from a man between 18 and 35 years old in good health and CMV-seronegative.

The chain is built from TRBV11-2 and TRBJ2-7; 9 bases map to TRBD1. This CDR3 region has 15 residues. Germline V gives CDR1 SGHAT, CDR2 FQNNGV. With 6 bases clipped from V and 2 bases from J, the junction kept 8 bases outside the gene matches. The CDR3 nucleotides read TGTGCCAGCAGACCAGCTGGACAGGGGACCTACGAGCAGTACTTC. It translates to CASRPAGQGTYEQYF. Based on the CDR3 plus reference TRBV11-2 and TRBJ2-7, the full variable domain is EAGVAQSPRYKIIEKRQSVAFWCNPISGHATLYWYQQILGQGPKLLIQFQNNGVVDDSQLPKDRFSAERLKGVDSTLKIQPAKLEDSAVYLCASRPAGQGTYEQYFGPGTRLTVT.

The chain links TRBV7-6 to TRBJ1-2; perhaps TRBD1 as D (5 bases). Looked up from germline, CDR1 is SGHVS and CDR2 is FNYEAQ. The CDR3 has 14 amino acids. V was shortened by 1 base and J by 5 bases, with 11 bases between the two germline ends. The CDR3 sequence: CASSLDRRPYGYTF. Written as DNA, the CDR3 is TGTGCCAGCAGCTTAGACAGGCGCCCTTATGGCTACACCTTC.

The chain links TRBV6-6 to TRBJ2-5; TRBD2 matches at 8 bases. V was pared by 6 bases and J by 4 bases, with 10 bases of the junction left unmatched. The germline V gene encodes CDR1 MNHNY and CDR2 SVGAGI (reference sequence). The CDR3 extends over 15 amino acids. The CDR3 loop is CASSMRGARGETQYF. The CDR3 DNA reads as TGTGCCAGCAGCATGCGGGGGGCGCGGGGAGAGACCCAGTACTTC.

The chain recombines TRBV7-2 with TRBJ1-5, with a tentative D call TRBD1 (5 bases). The CDR3 has 14 amino acids. Germline lookup yields CDR1 SGHTA and CDR2 FQGNSA. Trimming shortened V by 4 bases and J by 7 bases, and 14 bases separated the two germline ends. CDR3 in amino acids: CASSSGVGQQPQHF. CDR3 in DNA: TGTGCCAGCAGCTCGGGGGTAGGGCAACAGCCCCAGCATTTT.

The V and J genes are TRBV9 and TRBJ2-7, with D possibly being TRBD2 (6 bases). The germline V and J ends were trimmed by 7 bases and 7 bases, with 27 bases remaining between them. Germline CDR1 is SGDLS and CDR2 is YYNGEE. The CDR3 is 16 amino acids. CDR3 in amino acids: CASSPSGRGTVEEQYF. CDR3 coding DNA: TGTGCCAGCTCACCAAGCGGGCGCGGGACGGTCGAGGAGCAGTACTTC.

The CDR3 spells CSVFSYSGANVLTF. In DNA form, the CDR3 reads TGCAGCGTTTTCAGTTACTCTGGGGCCAACGTCCTGACTTTC. The rearrangement uses TRBV29-1 and TRBJ2-6; D unclear. V lost 5 bases to trimming and J lost 0 bases, with 8 bases between them. This CDR3 contains 14 residues. Germline-derived CDR1 and CDR2 are SQVTM and ANQGSEA.

This sequence joins TRBV6-5 and TRBJ2-7, with no clear D. This CDR3 region has 11 residues. Looked up from germline, CDR1 is MNHEY and CDR2 is SVGAGI. V was trimmed by 6 bases and J by 2 bases, leaving 5 bases between them. This CDR3 is CASSTPYEQYF. CDR3 nucleotides: TGTGCCAGCAGCACTCCCTACGAGCAGTACTTC.

V gene TRBV5-1 combines with J gene TRBJ2-7, with 14 bases fitting TRBD2. CDR3 length: 14 residues. Germline CDR1 is SGHRS and CDR2 is YFSETQ. Unmatched junction bases numbered 0, after V lost 7 bases and J lost 0 bases. CDR3 sequence reads: CASGLAGGSYEQYF. Written as DNA, the CDR3 is TGCGCCAGCGGACTAGCGGGAGGCTCCTACGAGCAGTACTTC.

V gene TRBV30 combines with J gene TRBJ2-3, with D hard to call. This CDR3 is built from 14 residues. Germline values: CDR1 GTSNPN, CDR2 SVGIG (reference sequence). The V end lost 5 bases, the J end lost 3 bases, and 15 bases lay between the germline ends. The CDR3 bases are TGTGCCTGGCAACAGTCGATTGGAACAGATACGCAGTATTTT. This sequence encodes CAWQQSIGTDTQYF.

CDR3 sequence (DNA): TGTGCCAGCAGCTTGCAGGGGTTCGGGACCGGGGAGCTGTTTTTT. This gives the protein CASSLQGFGTGELFF. The V and J genes are TRBV5-4 and TRBJ2-2; D is possibly TRBD1 (6 bases). Germline CDR1 SGHNT, CDR2 YYREEE (reference sequence). The V end was cut by 1 base, the J end by 5 bases, with 12 bases between. The CDR3 sequence is 15 residues long.

The V call is TRBV5-6, the J call TRBJ2-3; 9 nucleotides match TRBD1. CDR1 is SGHDT and CDR2 is YYEEEE in the germline V gene. Losses at the gene ends were 1 base for V and 1 base for J; bases not matched to a gene: 1. This CDR3 is 15 amino acids long. The CDR3 bases are TGTGCCAGCAGCTTGCGGACAGGGGGCACAGATACGCAGTATTTT. Its translation is CASSLRTGGTDTQYF.

The chain carries TRBV9 and TRBJ2-7; no definite D call. V dropped 3 bases and J dropped 0 bases, with 13 bases sitting between them. CDR3 length equals 15 residues. Germline values: CDR1 SGDLS, CDR2 YYNGEE. The CDR3 DNA sequence: TGTGCCAGCAGCGCCCGACATGGAAGCTCCTACGAGCAGTACTTC. Protein: CASSARHGSSYEQYF. Full variable domain (remainder filled in from reference TRBV9 and TRBJ2-7): DSGVTQTPKHLITATGQRVTLRCSPRSGDLSVYWYQQSLDQGLQFLIQYYNGEERAKGNILERFSAQQFPDLHSELNLSSLELGDSALYFCASSARHGSSYEQYFGPGTRLTVT.

The chain is built from TRBV9 and TRBJ1-2; D is possibly TRBD1 (5 bases). In germline, CDR1 is SGDLS, CDR2 YYNGEE. The CDR3 runs 16 residues. The V end was cut by 0 bases, the J end by 1 base, with 13 bases between. CDR3: CASSVGAGSVNYGYTF. For the CDR3, the DNA is TGTGCCAGCAGCGTAGGGGCAGGGTCAGTTAACTATGGCTACACCTTC.

A few counts support this clone. The chain recombines TRBV6-1 with TRBJ2-7; D call uncertain. With 1 base removed from V and 3 bases from J, the gap between germline ends came to 13 bases. The CDR3 loop spans 15 amino acids. Germline-derived CDR1 and CDR2 are MNHNS and SASEGT. Written as DNA, the CDR3 is TGTGCCAGCAGTGAAGAAGTTGGCAATTACTACGAGCAGTACTTC. This sequence encodes CASSEEVGNYYEQYF.

The chain employs TRBV7-9 and TRBJ1-1; 8 nucleotides match TRBD1. Looked up from germline, CDR1 is SEHNR and CDR2 is FQNEAQ (reference sequence). V dropped 5 bases and J dropped 0; count of bases not matched to a gene: 5. CDR3 size: 15 residues. This CDR3 reads CASSQGDRMNTEAFF. The CDR3 bases are TGTGCCAGCAGCCAGGGGGACAGGATGAACACTGAAGCTTTCTTT.

The rearrangement uses TRBV7-3 and TRBJ1-2; 7 bases align to TRBD1. CDR1 and CDR2 (germline): SGHTA, FQGTGA. The J segment lost 6 bases and the V segment lost 0 bases, leaving 4 bases of the junction unmatched. This CDR3 has 14 residues. In DNA, the CDR3 is TGTGCCAGCAGCTTAACGGGACAGAACAATGGCTACACCTTC. The encoded protein is CASSLTGQNNGYTF.

V is TRBV10-1 and J is TRBJ2-1; 9 bases line up with TRBD1. Germline values: CDR1 WNHNN, CDR2 SYGVQD (reference sequence). This CDR3 comprises 14 residues. V lost 6 bases and J lost 5; bases outside the gene matches: 5. CDR3 DNA: TGCGCCAGCAGCGGGACAGGGTCAAACAATGAGCAGTTCTTC. It codes for CASSGTGSNNEQFF.

Only a few counts were recorded for this clone. CDR3 protein: CASSPPSYSYEQYF. The CDR3, as DNA: TGCGCCAGCAGCCCCCCCTCCTACTCCTACGAGCAGTACTTC. The chain carries TRBV4-1 and TRBJ2-7; D gene unclear. The CDR3 extends over 14 amino acids. V lost 4 bases and J 0 bases, leaving 10 bases between the germline ends. Germline loops: CDR1 MGHRA, CDR2 YSYEKL.

The chain joins TRBV19 to TRBJ1-5, with D maybe TRBD1 (5 bases). Germline values: CDR1 LNHDA, CDR2 SQIVND (reference sequence). The CDR3 sequence is 16 residues long. V was clipped by 3 bases and J by 3 bases, with 15 bases between them. CDR3 nucleotide sequence: TGTGCCAGTAGTATCCGTCCGGAAGGGGTCAATCAGCCCCAGCATTTT. Translated: CASSIRPEGVNQPQHF.

The chain is built from TRBV6-1 and TRBJ1-3; D uncertain. Germline assignment: CDR1 MNHNS and CDR2 SASEGT. Trimming pared 3 bases from V and 4 bases from J, leaving 7 bases between. The length of the CDR3 is 13 residues. In DNA, the CDR3 is TGTGCCAGCAGTGATGGAGCCGGAAACACCATATATTTT. Amino acids: CASSDGAGNTIYF.